The source of this TCR beta chain is a study of identical twins. Whole-study findings and limits: Potential partial confounding of zero-insertion analyses by invariant MAIT and iNKT cells was noted.

Trimming pared 2 bases from V and 3 bases from J, leaving 19 bases between. Looked up from germline, CDR1 is MNHEY and CDR2 is SMNVEV (reference sequence). This CDR3 is built from 17 residues. This clonotype was detected only a few times. Its antigen is undetermined. TCRdb called the 5' RACE reads again in MiXCR, with one record for every CDR3 protein. The sample yields over 600,000 distinct CDR3 sequences, 20% to 25% seen once. This sample was also put to use in a study of T cells expressing NK-cell markers. That source notes: Sorted CD3+CD56-NKG2C+, CD3+CD56+NKG2C+ and CD3+CD56+NKG2C- T cells supplied the TCR beta repertoires. NKG2C+ dominant clonotypes from 6 or 7 donors made up about 1.0-8% of CD8+ T cells. The CD3+CD56-NKG2C+ fraction of a few donors was likewise dominated by these clonotypes.

This receptor was taken from a woman aged 18 to 35 in good health. Sequenced sample: PBMCs. The chain joins TRBV27 to TRBJ2-5, with a weak D call TRBD2 (6 bases). CDR3 region: CASSLNGGPSLEETQYF. CDR3 nucleotides: TGTGCCAGCAGTTTAAACGGGGGTCCTTCCCTAGAAGAGACCCAGTACTTC.